These 9 T cell receptor beta chains were all obtained from the same sample, sequenced in a study of cytomegalovirus exposure and HLA in healthy donors. In the PCR, 60 Vbeta and 13 Jbeta primers were used. Here immunoSEQ multiplex PCR was the method, and the copy in TCRdb shows in-frame clones only, minus some. This table has roughly 110,000 clones, approximately 85% appearing once. Sequencing input: PBMCs. The receptors stem from a man between 50 and 59 years old in good health and CMV-seronegative.

The CDR3 sequence is CASSLVGAVGQFF. The CDR3 coding sequence is TGTGCCAGCAGCTTGGTGGGAGCCGTTGGGCAGTTCTTC. The chain recombines TRBV7-9 with TRBJ2-1; D is possibly TRBD2 (5 bases). Germline V gene data show CDR1 as SEHNR and CDR2 as FQNEAQ (reference sequence). The CDR3 loop spans 13 amino acids. The V and J ends lost 3 bases and 12 bases respectively, with 15 bases between them. Full variable domain (outside the CDR3, taken from reference TRBV7-9 and TRBJ2-1): DTGVSQNPRHKITKRGQNVTFRCDPISEHNRLYWYRQTLGQGPEFLTYFQNEAQLEKSRLLSDRFSAERPKGSFSTLEIQRTEQGDSAMYLCASSLVGAVGQFFGPGTRLTVL.

This chain connects TRBV7-2 to TRBJ2-1, with TRBD1 identical over 10 bases. Unmatched junction bases numbered 12, after V lost 2 bases and J lost 8 bases. CDR1 SGHTA and CDR2 FQGNSA come from the germline V gene. This CDR3 is 17 amino acids long. Here the CDR3 DNA reads TGTGCCAGCAGCTTATTCGCACCGGGACAGGGGACGCATGAGCAGTTCTTC. This codes for CASSLFAPGQGTHEQFF.

This chain uses TRBV11-2 with TRBJ2-7; TRBD1 aligns across 7 bases. The CDR3 has 15 amino acids. Germline CDR1 SGHAT, CDR2 FQNNGV. The trim removed 0 bases at V and 3 bases at J, leaving 5 bases unmatched. CDR3 nucleotides: TGTGCCAGCAGCTTAGACCTTGGGGACAGCTACGAGCAGTACTTC. Its protein product is CASSLDLGDSYEQYF.

This rearrangement joins TRBV27 to TRBJ1-1; D is possibly TRBD1 (6 bases). Trimming shortened V by 6 bases and J by 0 bases, and 11 bases separated the two germline ends. CDR1 MNHEY and CDR2 SMNVEV come from the germline V gene (reference sequence). The CDR3 covers 14 residues. In nucleotides, the CDR3 is TGTGCCAGCAGCCGCAGGGGAATGAACACTGAAGCTTTCTTT. This sequence encodes CASSRRGMNTEAFF.

The chain uses TRBV9 and TRBJ2-5; 7 nucleotides match TRBD1. CDR1 SGDLS and CDR2 YYNGEE come from the germline V gene. V trimming: 0 bases; J trimming: 4 bases; junction bases outside the gene matches: 3. The CDR3 has 14 amino acids. Written as DNA, the CDR3 is TGTGCCAGCAGCGTAGGCGACAGGGCAGAGACCCAGTACTTC. Its protein is CASSVGDRAETQYF.

This chain uses TRBV6-6 with TRBJ2-3; TRBD2 matches at 8 bases. Losses at the gene ends were 10 bases for V and 2 bases for J; bases not matched to a gene: 14. Germline CDR1 reads MNHNY; CDR2 reads SVGAGI (reference sequence). This CDR3 spans 16 amino acids. The CDR3 is CATDPGLVFPTDTQYF. The CDR3 DNA sequence: TGTGCCACCGACCCGGGACTAGTGTTCCCCACAGATACGCAGTATTTT.

The gene calls are TRBV14 and TRBJ2-5; 7 bases agree with TRBD1. V lost 0 bases and J lost 3; bases outside the gene matches: 7. This CDR3 region has 16 residues. CDR1 and CDR2 from the germline V gene are SGHDN and FVKESK. The CDR3 region is CASSQDWGQFEETQYF. For the CDR3, the DNA is TGTGCCAGCAGCCAAGATTGGGGACAGTTCGAAGAGACCCAGTACTTC.

V and J are TRBV6-1 and TRBJ1-5; D not certain. Germline CDR1 reads MNHNS; CDR2 reads SASEGT. Trimming cost V 8 bases and J 2 bases, with 13 bases left between them. This CDR3 is built from 14 residues. CDR3 sequence reads: CASSPTVGNQPQHF. For the CDR3, the DNA is TGTGCCAGCTCCCCCACTGTGGGCAATCAGCCCCAGCATTTT.

The sample holds one count of this clone. The J gene is TRBJ2-7, the V gene TRBV13; the D gene is possibly TRBD2 (7 bases). Trimming pared 1 base from V and 1 base from J, leaving 11 bases between. Germline CDR1 PRHDT, CDR2 FYEKMQ (reference sequence). The CDR3 is made up of 15 amino acids. In nucleotides, the CDR3 is TGTGCCAGCAGCTTAGCGAAGGGGGGGTCCTACGAGCAGTACGTC. This translates into CASSLAKGGSYEQYV.